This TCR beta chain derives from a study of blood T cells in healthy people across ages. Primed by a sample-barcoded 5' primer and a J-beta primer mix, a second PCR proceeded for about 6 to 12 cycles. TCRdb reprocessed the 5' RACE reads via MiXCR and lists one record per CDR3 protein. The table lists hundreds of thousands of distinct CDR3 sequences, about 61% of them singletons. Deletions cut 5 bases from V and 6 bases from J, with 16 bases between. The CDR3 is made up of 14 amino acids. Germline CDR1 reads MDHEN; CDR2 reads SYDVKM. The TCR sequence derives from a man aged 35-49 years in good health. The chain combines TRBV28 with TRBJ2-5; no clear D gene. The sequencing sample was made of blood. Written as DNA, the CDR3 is TGTGCCAGCAGTATGACCGGAGCCAGGCAGACCCAGTACTTC. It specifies CASSMTGARQTQYF.